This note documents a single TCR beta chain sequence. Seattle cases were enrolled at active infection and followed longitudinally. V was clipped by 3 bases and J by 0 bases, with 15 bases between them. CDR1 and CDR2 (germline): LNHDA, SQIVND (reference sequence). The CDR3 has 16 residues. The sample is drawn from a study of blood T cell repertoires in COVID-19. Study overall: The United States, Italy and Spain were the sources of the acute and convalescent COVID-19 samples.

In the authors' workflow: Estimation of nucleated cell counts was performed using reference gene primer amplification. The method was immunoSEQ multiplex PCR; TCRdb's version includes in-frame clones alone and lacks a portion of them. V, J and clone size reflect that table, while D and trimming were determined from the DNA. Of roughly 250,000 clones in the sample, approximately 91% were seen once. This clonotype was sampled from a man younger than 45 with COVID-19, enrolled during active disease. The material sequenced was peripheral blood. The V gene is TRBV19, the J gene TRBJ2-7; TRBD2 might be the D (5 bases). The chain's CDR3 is CASSMKGDWSSYEQYF. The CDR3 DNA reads TGTGCCAGTAGTATGAAGGGAGACTGGAGCTCCTACGAGCAGTACTTC.